This T cell receptor beta chain was captured by sequencing in a study of shared clonotypes between healthy human individuals. Generated by immunoSEQ multiplex PCR, the TCRdb table keeps only in-frame clones and is missing some. Of roughly 2.5 million clones in the sample, about 92% were seen once. Of note for this clone: Antigen: not known.

Trimming took 5 bases from V and 5 from J; bases not matched to a gene: 9. This CDR3 has 14 amino acids. Per the germline V gene, CDR1 is SGHDT and CDR2 is YYEEEE. Study conclusions and caveats: Generation probabilities were higher for clonotypes shared across all four sorted-subset donors than for unshared ones. Sequencing depth was expected to affect clonotype sharing among donors.

Material for sequencing was naive CD4+ T cells sorted from blood. This sample's subset: CD45RA+ positively selected. The chain recombines TRBV5-6 with TRBJ2-7, with TRBD1 identical over 8 bases. This sequence originates from a man aged 18 to 29 in good health. CDR3 residues: CASRDVDRENEQYF. The CDR3, as DNA: TGTGCCAGCAGGGACGTGGACAGGGAAAACGAGCAGTACTTC.